The rows below give T cell receptor beta chains drawn from one sample of a study of regulatory T cells in long-lasting Graves disease. TCRdb fed the multiplex PCR reads into MiXCR, producing one record per CDR3 protein. The table has 550,000 to 650,000 distinct CDR3 sequences, 16% seen once. These data are also associated with another study on T cells in Graves' hyperthyroidism and ophthalmopathy.

The starting material was peripheral blood mononuclear cells (PBMCs), obtained at new diagnosis, from a patient treated with antithyroid drugs. The receptors stem from a man aged 18 to 29 with Graves disease. CDR3s include the opening cysteine and the closing phenylalanine or tryptophan. Fields, in order: D gene, V gene, J gene, clone size, CDR3 DNA, CDR3 protein. The D gene is left open where the match is weak. Clone size is not always given. Where it is, it says once, few, many or a class for expanded clones.

NA,TRBV9,TRBJ1-1,few,TGTGCCAGCAGCGTAGCCAAGGACGGAACTGAAGCTTTCTTT,CASSVAKDGTEAFF
NA,TRBV5-1,TRBJ2-3,few,TGCGCCAGCAGATATAGCACAGATACGCAGTATTTT,CASRYSTDTQYF
TRBD2,TRBV5-1,TRBJ2-5,NA,TGCGCCAGCAGCCCCCCGACTAGCGGGAGGATATTGGTAGAGACCCAGTACTTC,CASSPPTSGRILVETQYF
NA,TRBV6-1,TRBJ2-1,many,TGTGCCAGCACGCGGAGGAACAGGGGGGGGAATGAGCAGTTCTTC,CASTRRNRGGNEQFF
TRBD1,TRBV2,TRBJ2-7,NA,TGTGCCAGCAAGCAGACAGGGGGCGGAGTGTGGGAGCAGTACTTC,CASKQTGGGVWEQYF
NA,TRBV5-1,TRBJ1-2,NA,TGCGCCAGCAGCTTGGGGGCAGCAACTCTTGATGGCTACACCTTC,CASSLGAATLDGYTF
TRBD2,TRBV9,TRBJ2-3,few,TGTGCCAGCAGCCCATTCCTACGGGAGGGAGATACGCAGTATTTT,CASSPFLREGDTQYF
NA,TRBV28,TRBJ2-1,many,TGTGCCAGCAGCCCGGGACTCCTTGAGCAGTTCTTC,CASSPGLLEQFF
NA,TRBV7-2,TRBJ2-3,many,TGTGCCAGCAGCTTTAGTAGAGATACGCAGTATTTT,CASSFSRDTQYF
TRBD1,TRBV7-8,TRBJ2-1,NA,TGTGCCAGCAGCTTAGGGCAGGGGGCCAATGAGCAGTTCTTC,CASSLGQGANEQFF
TRBD1,TRBV7-3,TRBJ1-4,few,TGTGCCAGCAGCTCCCGGGACAGACAGACTGCAACTAATGAAAAACTGTTTTTT,CASSSRDRQTATNEKLFF
TRBD2,TRBV7-9,TRBJ2-7,many,TGTGCCAGCAGCCGCCTGACTAGCGGTTCCTACGAGCAGTACTTC,CASSRLTSGSYEQYF
NA,TRBV7-9,TRBJ2-3,many,TGTGCCAGCAGCTCGGACAGTGGTACTACGCAGTATTTT,CASSSDSGTTQYF
NA,TRBV7-7,TRBJ2-7,few,TGTGCTAGCAGCTTTGAAGCAGCGCCCCACTACGAGCAGTACTTC,CASSFEAAPHYEQYF
NA,TRBV9,TRBJ1-2,NA,TGTGCCAGCAGCCCCCGCCAGGGGTTCTCGGGGAACTATGGCTACACCTTC,CASSPRQGFSGNYGYTF
NA,TRBV2,TRBJ1-1,many,TGTGCCAGCAGTGAAGAAGCGGGCGGGGAAGCTTTCTTT,CASSEEAGGEAFF
NA,TRBV9,TRBJ2-2,few,TGTGCCAGCAGCGTAGTCGGACTAACGAACACCGGGGAGCTGTTTTTT,CASSVVGLTNTGELFF
NA,TRBV9,TRBJ2-7,NA,TGTGCCAGCAGCGCGGGGGGACAGCCGAGCTACGAGCAGTACTTC,CASSAGGQPSYEQYF
NA,TRBV9,TRBJ2-6,NA,TGTGCCAGCAGCTCGCGACGGGGGGCCAACGTCCTGACTTTC,CASSSRRGANVLTF
TRBD1,TRBV28,TRBJ2-7,many,TGTGCCAGCAGGCGGACAGGGTCCTACGAGCAGTACTTC,CASRRTGSYEQYF
TRBD1,TRBV20-1,TRBJ1-2,few,TGCAGTGCTACGTCCAGGGGGCGCTCTCGGAGTGGCTACACCTTC,CSATSRGRSRSGYTF
NA,TRBV29-1,TRBJ1-1,many,TGCAGCGTTGTACCGGCGAACACTGAAGCTTTCTTT,CSVVPANTEAFF
NA,TRBV10-2,TRBJ1-6,once,TGCGCCAGCAGGTCGACAGACACTTCTGCTAATTCACCCCTCCACTTT,CASRSTDTSANSPLHF
NA,TRBV27,TRBJ2-2,NA,TGTGCCAGCAGTTTATCCCAGGGAAACACCGGGGAGCTGTTTTTT,CASSLSQGNTGELFF
NA,TRBV6-2/TRBV6-3,TRBJ1-1,few,TGTGCCAGCAGTTTCCGCGGGAGAGGGAACACTGAAGCTTTCTTT,CASSFRGRGNTEAFF
NA,TRBV5-1,TRBJ2-1,NA,TGCGCCAGCAGCCGACAGGTGAATGAGCAGTTCTTC,CASSRQVNEQFF
NA,TRBV30,TRBJ1-1,many,TGTGCCTGGAGTATATCAGCGAACACTGAAGCTTTCTTT,CAWSISANTEAFF
NA,TRBV20-1,TRBJ1-5,many,TGCAGTGCTAGACAGGACAGCCATCAGCCCCAGCATTTT,CSARQDSHQPQHF
TRBD1,TRBV11-2,TRBJ1-2,many,TGTGCCAGCAGCTTACCGACAGGGACGAGGGGCTACACCTTC,CASSLPTGTRGYTF
NA,TRBV28,TRBJ2-7,many,TGTGCCAGCAAGATCGGGTACGAGCAGTACTTC,CASKIGYEQYF
NA,TRBV3-1,TRBJ1-1,few,TGTGCCAGCAGCCTAGGACAGATGAACACTGAAGCTCTCTTT,CASSLGQMNTEALF
NA,TRBV7-6,TRBJ1-5,many,TGTGCCAGCAGTGTCGACGGAAGGGGCAATCAGCCCCAGCATTTT,CASSVDGRGNQPQHF
NA,TRBV9,TRBJ1-1,few,TGTGCCAGCAGCCTCCAAAAAGGCACTGAAGCTTTCTTT,CASSLQKGTEAFF
TRBD2,TRBV12-3/TRBV12-4,TRBJ2-7,many,TGTGCCAGCAGCCCGAGGACTAGCGGACCAACTCGGAGCTACGAGCAGTACTTC,CASSPRTSGPTRSYEQYF
NA,TRBV10-3,TRBJ1-4,many,TGTGCCATCAGCGCCCACACCGGGGTGGCTAATGAAAAACTGTTTTTT,CAISAHTGVANEKLFF
NA,TRBV20-1,TRBJ2-3,many,TGCAGTGCTAGTGTTCGGGTGATCAGCACAGATACGCAGTATTTT,CSASVRVISTDTQYF
TRBD1,TRBV5-5,TRBJ1-2,many,TGTGCCAGCACCCGGACAGGTTTAGGCTACACCTTC,CASTRTGLGYTF
NA,TRBV20-1,TRBJ2-1,NA,TGCAGTGCTCGACAAGGAAGCTCCTACAATGAGCAGTTCTTC,CSARQGSSYNEQFF
TRBD2,TRBV11-2,TRBJ2-3,NA,TGTGCCAGCAGCTTAGAGTCTAGCGGCCACCATAGGATTACGCAGTATTTT,CASSLESSGHHRITQYF
NA,TRBV20-1,TRBJ2-1,many,TGCAGTGCTAGAGTTTCCTTTAGCCCCTCTCCCTACAATGAGCAGTTCTTC,CSARVSFSPSPYNEQFF